This T cell receptor beta chain originates from a study of T cell responses to AZD1222 COVID-19 vaccine. Produced via immunoSEQ multiplex PCR; TCRdb's table is partial and in-frame only. The sample holds 80,000 or so clones; roughly 82% are singletons and the top ten take 2.9%. Germline assignment: CDR1 SGHTA and CDR2 FQGNSA. V gave up 2 bases and J gave up 8 bases, with 10 bases separating them. The length of the CDR3 is 13 residues. The TCR comes from an adult in good health. This chain joins TRBV7-2 and TRBJ1-3; D unclear. Here the sequenced sample was peripheral blood, taken on day 0 of AZD1222 vaccination. The CDR3 reads CASSLRSGDTIYF. The CDR3 nucleotides are TGTGCCAGCAGCTTAAGGTCCGGGGACACCATATATTTT.